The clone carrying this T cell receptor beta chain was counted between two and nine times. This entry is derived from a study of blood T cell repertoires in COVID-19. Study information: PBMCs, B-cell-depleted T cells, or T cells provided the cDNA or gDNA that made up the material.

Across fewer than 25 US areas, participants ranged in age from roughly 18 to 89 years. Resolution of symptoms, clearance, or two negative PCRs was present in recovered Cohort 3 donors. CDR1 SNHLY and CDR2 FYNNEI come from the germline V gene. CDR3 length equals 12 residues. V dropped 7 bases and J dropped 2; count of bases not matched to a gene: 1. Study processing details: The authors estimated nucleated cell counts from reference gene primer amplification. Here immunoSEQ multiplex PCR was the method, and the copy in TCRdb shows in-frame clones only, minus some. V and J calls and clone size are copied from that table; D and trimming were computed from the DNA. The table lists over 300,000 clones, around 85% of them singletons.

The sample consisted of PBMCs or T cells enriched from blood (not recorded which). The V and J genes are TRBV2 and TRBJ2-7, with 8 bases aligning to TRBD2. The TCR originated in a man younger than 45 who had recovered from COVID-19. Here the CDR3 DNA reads TGTGCCAGCACAGCGGGAGCCTACGAGCAGTACTTC. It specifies CASTAGAYEQYF.